What follows are 18 T cell receptor beta chains derived from one specimen sequenced in a study of Graves' ophthalmopathy and Graves' hyperthyroidism. TCR beta CDR3 amplification used RNA transcripts. Second-round multiplex PCR came after a first-round RT-PCR that employed HTBI primers. TCRdb called the multiplex PCR reads again in MiXCR, with one record for every CDR3 protein. The table has around 600,000 distinct CDR3 sequences, about two fifths seen once. The specimen sequenced was peripheral blood. Receptor source: an adult man with Graves' ophthalmopathy.

CDR3 amino acids: CAISERGQGNSEAFF. Here the CDR3 DNA reads TGTGCCATCAGTGAGCGAGGACAGGGTAACTCTGAAGCTTTCTTT. This sequence joins TRBV10-3 and TRBJ1-1, with 8 nucleotides matching TRBD1. Germline-derived CDR1 and CDR2 are ENHRY and SYGVKD. V dropped 2 bases and J dropped 6; count of bases not matched to a gene: 8. CDR3 length equals 15 residues.

This rearrangement joins TRBV5-5 to TRBJ2-5, with 11 bases matching TRBD2. The length of the CDR3 is 15 residues. Germline V gene lookup returns CDR1 SGHKS and CDR2 YYEKEE (reference sequence). V trimming: 4 bases; J trimming: 3 bases; junction bases outside the gene matches: 5. CDR3 nucleotide sequence: TGTGCCAGCAGCACCGGGACTAGCGGAAAAGAGACCCAGTACTTC. Its translation: CASSTGTSGKETQYF. The entire variable domain, with the rest obtained from reference TRBV5-5 and TRBJ2-5, is as follows: DAGVTQSPTHLIKTRGQQVTLRCSPISGHKSVSWYQQVLGQGPQFIFQYYEKEERGRGNFPDRFSARQFPNYSSELNVNALLLGDSALYLCASSTGTSGKETQYFGPGTRLLVL.

This clonotype has only a few counts. The chain links TRBV11-2 to TRBJ2-5; D remains ambiguous. The germline CDR1 and CDR2 sequences are SGHAT and FQNNGV. The CDR3 is 13 residues long. Trimming left V 4 bases short and J 8 bases short, with 14 bases between. The CDR3 region is CASSYPPEDTQYF. CDR3 nucleotides: TGTGCCAGCAGCTACCCCCCCGAGGATACCCAGTACTTC.

The rearrangement uses TRBV5-5 and TRBJ2-2; tentatively, D is TRBD1 (6 bases). The CDR3 is made up of 14 amino acids. V lost 0 bases, J lost 7 bases, and 10 bases lay in between. CDR1 and CDR2 (germline): SGHKS, YYEKEE (reference sequence). The CDR3 loop reads CASSLDRADGELFF. In nucleotides, the CDR3 is TGTGCCAGCAGCTTGGACAGGGCTGACGGGGAGCTGTTTTTT.

Of note for this clonotype: A read error may explain this, as a much larger clone is one base away. The chain carries TRBV6-5 and TRBJ1-3; TRBD1 might be the D (6 bases). V lost 11 bases to trimming and J lost 8 bases, with 13 bases between them. Germline CDR1 reads MNHEY; CDR2 reads SVGAGI. The length of the CDR3 is 11 residues. As DNA, the CDR3 is TGTGCCGGCACAGGGTCGGACACCATATATTTT. Amino acid sequence: CAGTGSDTIYF.

The genes are TRBV11-2 and TRBJ2-2; the D is unclear. The V gene lost 1 base and the J gene lost 9 bases, with 12 bases spanning the gap. The V gene's germline CDR1 is SGHAT and CDR2 FQNNGV. The CDR3 length is 14 residues. The CDR3 reads CASSLAPDLWELFF. Here the CDR3 DNA reads TGTGCCAGCAGCTTAGCTCCGGACCTTTGGGAGCTGTTTTTT.

In DNA, the CDR3 is TGCGCCAGCAGCCCTAACCCGGGGGAAGAGACCCAGTACTTC. Its translation is CASSPNPGEETQYF. V usage is TRBV5-1 and J usage is TRBJ2-5; D might be TRBD2 (6 bases). Germline V gene sequence: CDR1 SGHRS, CDR2 YFSETQ. The CDR3 is made up of 14 amino acids. The V end lost 4 bases, the J end lost 3 bases, and 13 bases lay between the germline ends.

This clonotype has only a few counts. The gene calls are TRBV20-1 and TRBJ1-5; TRBD1 matches 7 bases. The CDR3 spans 18 residues. The V gene's germline CDR1 is DFQATT and CDR2 SNEGSKA (reference sequence). Trimming cost V 2 bases and J 1 base; bases outside gene matches: 14. The CDR3 sequence is CSARRTGIFVESNQPQHF. The DNA for the CDR3 is TGCAGTGCTAGAAGGACAGGTATATTTGTTGAAAGCAATCAGCCCCAGCATTTT.

The chain combines TRBV15 with TRBJ2-6; D unclear. The germline V gene has CDR1 LNHNV and CDR2 YYDKDF (reference sequence). CDR3 length: 9 amino acids. V was trimmed by 1 base and J by 14 bases, leaving 0 bases between them. DNA of the CDR3: TGTGCCACCAGCAGAGTCCTGACTTTC. Residues: CATSRVLTF.

A word on this clonotype: Just one base apart from a much larger clone, this may be a read error. This sequence joins TRBV19 and TRBJ1-2; 7 bases fit TRBD1. The CDR3 extends over 15 amino acids. Per the germline V gene, CDR1 is LNHDA and CDR2 is SQIVND (reference sequence). The CDR3 here is CASSTAGTANYGHTF. CDR3 in DNA: TGTGCCAGTAGTACCGCCGGGACAGCTAACTATGGCCACACCTTC. The variable domain in full, completed from reference TRBV19 and TRBJ1-2, reads DGGITQSPKYLFRKEGQNVTLSCEQNLNHDAMYWYRQDPGQGLRLIYYSQIVNDFQKGDIAEGYSVSREKKESFPLTVTSAQKNPTAFYLCASSTAGTANYGHTFGSGTRLTVV.

The rearrangement uses TRBV25-1 and TRBJ1-4, with unresolved D. V was clipped by 6 bases and J by 8 bases, with 19 bases between them. The V gene's germline CDR1 is MGHDK and CDR2 SYGVNS. The CDR3 consists of 15 residues. The CDR3 loop is CASSQGSNVWEKLFF. Here the CDR3 DNA reads TGTGCCAGCAGCCAAGGGTCGAATGTGTGGGAAAAACTGTTTTTT. The full variable domain, rest sourced from reference TRBV25-1 and TRBJ1-4, is EADIYQTPRYLVIGTGKKITLECSQTMGHDKMYWYQQDPGMELHLIHYSYGVNSTEKGDLSSESTVSRIRTEHFPLTLESARPSHTSQYLCASSQGSNVWEKLFFGSGTQLSVL.

Worth noting for this clonotype: One base away lies a much larger clone, so this may be a sequencing read error. The rearrangement uses TRBV6-1 and TRBJ1-5; D possibly corresponds to TRBD1 (6 bases). CDR1 is MNHNS and CDR2 is SASEGT in the germline V gene. There are 14 residues in the CDR3. The CDR3 sequence: CASSVQGNNQPQRF. The CDR3 nucleotides read TGTGCCAGCAGTGTGCAGGGGAACAATCAGCCCCAGCGTTTT.

This clonotype was counted at least ten times. The chain is built from TRBV12-3 or TRBV12-4 and TRBJ1-2; TRBD1 is a possible D gene (6 bases). V lost 3 bases and J lost 6, with 11 bases in between. The CDR3 extends over 13 amino acids. The CDR3 sequence is CASSFQQGHGYTF. CDR3 bases: TGTGCCAGCAGTTTCCAGCAGGGGCATGGCTACACCTTC.

Remarks on this clonotype: Mismatch with germline at one junction end may stem from a read error. The genes are TRBV10-3 and TRBJ2-2; weak D call: TRBD2 (6 bases). This CDR3 is 16 amino acids long. Germline assignment: CDR1 ENHRY and CDR2 SYGVKD. The chain's CDR3 is CASSYSAGSNTGELFF. In DNA, the CDR3 is TGTGCCAGCAGTTACTCGGCGGGATCGAACACCGGGGAGCTGTTTTTT.

V is TRBV9 and J is TRBJ1-6; D gene unclear. V was shortened by 4 bases and J by 8 bases, with 10 bases between the two germline ends. CDR1 SGDLS and CDR2 YYNGEE come from the germline V gene. This CDR3 spans 13 amino acids. The CDR3 sequence is CASSSQYDSPLHF. The CDR3 nucleotides are TGTGCCAGCAGCTCACAGTACGATTCACCCCTCCACTTT.

In its sample, this clonotype was seen many times. This sequence joins TRBV9 and TRBJ1-6; possible D gene TRBD1, 5 bases. Per the germline V gene, CDR1 is SGDLS and CDR2 is YYNGEE. V shed 9 bases and J shed 0 bases, with 13 bases lying between them. The CDR3 runs 15 residues. The CDR3 region has the DNA TGTGCCATCACCAGAGGGACCTCCTATAATTCACCCCTCCACTTT. As protein: CAITRGTSYNSPLHF.

The table lists this clonotype with a few counts. The V and J genes are TRBV2 and TRBJ1-4; perhaps TRBD1 as D (6 bases). The germline CDR1 and CDR2 sequences are SNHLY and FYNNEI. CDR3 length equals 15 residues. The germline V and J ends were trimmed by 5 bases and 0 bases, with 10 bases remaining between them. CDR3 loop: CASSPGQPTNEKLFF. The CDR3 coding sequence is TGTGCCAGCAGTCCAGGACAGCCAACTAATGAAAAACTGTTTTTT.

In its sample, this clonotype was seen many times. This rearrangement joins TRBV4-1 to TRBJ2-7; D is uncertain. CDR3 size: 14 residues. Trimming pared 1 base from V and 4 bases from J, leaving 11 bases between. Germline V lookup: CDR1 MGHRA, CDR2 YSYEKL. The CDR3 region has the DNA TGCGCCAGCAGCCAAGGAGTAGCTTCTTACGAGCAGTACTTC. Translating it yields CASSQGVASYEQYF.